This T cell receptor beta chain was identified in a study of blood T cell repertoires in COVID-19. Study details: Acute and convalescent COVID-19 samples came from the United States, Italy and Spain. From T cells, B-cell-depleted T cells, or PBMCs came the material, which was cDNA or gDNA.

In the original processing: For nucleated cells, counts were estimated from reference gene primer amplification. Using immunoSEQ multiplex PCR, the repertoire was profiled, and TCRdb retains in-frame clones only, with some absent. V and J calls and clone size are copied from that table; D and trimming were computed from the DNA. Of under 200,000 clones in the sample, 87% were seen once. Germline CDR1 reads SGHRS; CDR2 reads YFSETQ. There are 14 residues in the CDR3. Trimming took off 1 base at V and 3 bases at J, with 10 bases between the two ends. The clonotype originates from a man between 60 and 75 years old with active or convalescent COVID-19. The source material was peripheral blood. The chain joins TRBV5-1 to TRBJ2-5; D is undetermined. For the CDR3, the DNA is TGCGCCAGCAGCTTGATTACACAGAAAGAGACCCAGTACTTC. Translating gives CASSLITQKETQYF.